The clone carrying this TCR beta chain was seen once. The CDR3 loop spans 17 amino acids. The data derive from a study of T cell changes during pregnancy in multiple sclerosis. Only in-frame clones appear in the TCRdb table, and some are missing; sequencing was by immunoSEQ multiplex PCR. Among about 81,000 clones listed, approximately 94% were seen once. The clonotype originates from a female donor with multiple sclerosis, enrolled in a pregnancy study. The V gene is TRBV21-1, the J gene TRBJ2-3; the table assigns TRBD1, which was not confirmed against the DNA. TRBV21-1 is an annotated pseudogene. Material: peripheral blood, obtained in the third trimester of pregnancy. As DNA, the CDR3 is TGTGCCAGCAGCCAGGGACAGGGTTGCGGGGGAGTGGATACGCAGTATTTT. Translation: CASSQGQGCGGVDTQYF.